What follows are 6 T cell receptor beta chains derived from one specimen sequenced in a study of blood T cell repertoires in COVID-19. Profiled with immunoSEQ multiplex PCR; TCRdb holds only in-frame clones, not every one. The table has around 78,000 clones, about 90% seen once. Sequencing used peripheral blood. The receptors come from a man over 45 with active COVID-19.

The rearrangement uses TRBV18 and TRBJ1-2; TRBD1 aligns across 8 bases. The V gene end was trimmed by 2 bases and the J gene end by 6 bases; junction bases not matched to a gene: 11. CDR1 and CDR2 from the germline V gene are KGHSH and LQKENI. The CDR3 runs 16 residues. The CDR3 is CASSPEFGQGGHGYTF. The CDR3 DNA reads as TGTGCCAGCTCACCAGAATTTGGACAGGGAGGACATGGCTACACCTTC.

The V and J genes are TRBV18 and TRBJ2-7; D may be TRBD2 (6 bases). Germline V CDR1 and CDR2: KGHSH, LQKENI. Trimming removed 0 bases from V and 6 bases from J, with 9 bases in between. This CDR3 is 13 amino acids long. This chain's CDR3 is CASSPPAGREQYF. CDR3 DNA sequence: TGTGCCAGCTCACCACCGGCGGGACGCGAGCAGTACTTC.

The chain joins TRBV7-3 to TRBJ2-1, with 12 bases lining up with TRBD2. The CDR3 length is 18 residues. V was clipped by 4 bases and J by 0 bases; unmatched bases: 7. Germline assignment: CDR1 SGHTA and CDR2 FQGTGA. CDR3 loop: CASSSRGLAGSSYNEQFF. CDR3 DNA: TGTGCCAGCAGCTCTAGAGGACTAGCGGGGTCCTCCTACAATGAGCAGTTCTTC.

This clone was counted once. The rearrangement uses TRBV7-9 and TRBJ2-3; D unclear. Per the germline V gene, CDR1 is SEHNR and CDR2 is FQNEAQ (reference sequence). V lost 4 bases and J lost 0, with 8 bases in between. The CDR3 contains 14 residues. The CDR3 DNA follows: TGTGCCAGCAGCTCCCTCGGGAGCACAGATACGCAGTATTTT. As protein: CASSSLGSTDTQYF.

The chain combines TRBV5-6 with TRBJ2-3; TRBD2 aligns across 7 bases. Germline V gene data show CDR1 as SGHDT and CDR2 as YYEEEE. After removal of 2 bases from V and 7 bases from J, the junction contained 7 bases not matched to a gene. The CDR3 has 14 amino acids. Written as DNA, the CDR3 is TGTGCCAGCAGCTTCCAGACTAGCCCGAATACGCAGTATTTT. Protein sequence: CASSFQTSPNTQYF.

The V and J genes are TRBV28 and TRBJ1-1; no clear D gene. This CDR3 is 11 amino acids long. The germline V and J ends were trimmed by 2 bases and 11 bases, with 9 bases remaining between them. Germline assignment: CDR1 MDHEN and CDR2 SYDVKM. CDR3 nucleotides: TGTGCCAGCAGTTTAACTAGGGTTGCTTTCTTT. Translated, it gives CASSLTRVAFF.